This TCR beta chain was observed in a study of T cells in Graves' hyperthyroidism and ophthalmopathy. Overall study context: Peripheral blood was secured at the point of initial diagnosis, before any treatment. General study points: Ophthalmopathy onset followed model prediction by a median about 6.5 months. From stable hyperthyroidism, ophthalmopathy was set apart by a 13 V-J model.

The CDR3 contains 13 residues. From germline, CDR1 is SGHTA and CDR2 FQGNSA. Trimming pared 2 bases from V and 6 bases from J, leaving 7 bases between. Hyperthyroidism was newly diagnosed in patients aged 18 to 65 (duration under 2 months). This clonotype came up many times. Its antigen is currently unknown. The investigators amplified TCR beta CDR3 regions from RNA transcripts. Carried out on the TCR CDR3, a first-round RT-PCR used the HTBI primer set. TCRdb analysed the multiplex PCR reads with MiXCR anew, one entry per CDR3 protein. The sample lists roughly 720,000 distinct CDR3 sequences, 17% occurring once.

V is TRBV7-2 and J is TRBJ2-2; no reliable D call. The TCR sequence derives from a man between 50 and 59 years old with Graves' hyperthyroidism. Sequencing was carried out using blood. Here the CDR3 reads CASSLPQAGELFF. The CDR3 nucleotides read TGTGCCAGCAGCTTACCCCAGGCCGGGGAGCTGTTTTTT.